One sample yielded the 10 T cell receptor beta chains listed below, sequenced in a study of cytomegalovirus exposure and HLA in healthy donors. The PCR employed 60 Vbeta primers together with 13 Jbeta primers. Only in-frame clones appear in the TCRdb table, and some are missing; sequencing was by immunoSEQ multiplex PCR. The sample shows more than 65,000 clones, roughly 74% of them seen only once. The material sequenced was PBMCs. These receptors were taken from a woman aged 60 to 75 in good health and CMV-seropositive.

The chain has TRBV5-1 and TRBJ2-3; D call uncertain. Germline CDR1 is SGHRS and CDR2 is YFSETQ. Deletions cut 1 base from V and 2 bases from J, with 8 bases between. CDR3 length equals 14 residues. The CDR3 region is CASSLRQVTDTQYF. The CDR3 DNA follows: TGCGCCAGCAGCTTGAGGCAGGTCACAGATACGCAGTATTTT.

This clone was counted only a few times. J is TRBJ1-1 and V is TRBV27; weak D call: TRBD1 (5 bases). The CDR3 is made up of 14 amino acids. Germline V lookup: CDR1 MNHEY, CDR2 SMNVEV (reference sequence). Trimming stripped 2 bases from V and 4 bases from J, with 11 bases between. The CDR3 bases are TGTGCCAGCAGTTTACCAGGGCAGGCCACTGAAGCTTTCTTT. Amino acid sequence: CASSLPGQATEAFF.

The chain has TRBV4-1 and TRBJ1-1; 7 bases match TRBD1. The J segment lost 4 bases and the V segment lost 4 bases, leaving 9 bases of the junction unmatched. This CDR3 contains 15 residues. From germline, CDR1 is MGHRA and CDR2 YSYEKL. DNA of the CDR3: TGCGCCAGCAGCCTCCAGACAGGGCTTGGCACTGAAGCTTTCTTT. This codes for CASSLQTGLGTEAFF.

In its sample, this clone was seen a few times. The chain joins TRBV25-1 to TRBJ1-1; no definite D call. This CDR3 is built from 10 residues. Trimming left V 4 bases short and J 7 bases short, with 4 bases between. CDR1 is MGHDK, CDR2 SYGVNS, per germline. CDR3 nucleotide sequence: TGTGCCAGCAGTGCCGGTGAAGCTTTCTTT. This gives the protein CASSAGEAFF.

This rearrangement joins TRBV6-5 to TRBJ2-1; tentative D call: TRBD2 (6 bases). Germline CDR1 MNHEY, CDR2 SVGAGI. CDR3 size: 14 residues. V was shortened by 4 bases and J by 4 bases, with 11 bases between the two germline ends. The chain's CDR3 is CASSSLGGYNEQFF. In nucleotides, the CDR3 is TGTGCCAGCAGTTCTCTTGGGGGGTACAATGAGCAGTTCTTC.

This chain connects TRBV5-1 to TRBJ1-2; TRBD1 matches at 7 bases. Trimming cost V 3 bases and J 5 bases; bases outside gene matches: 4. Germline V gene lookup returns CDR1 SGHRS and CDR2 YFSETQ. The CDR3 loop spans 13 amino acids. CDR3 residues: CASSSAGGYGYTF. The CDR3 nucleotides read TGCGCCAGCAGCTCGGCAGGGGGTTATGGCTACACCTTC.

A single count supports this clone. The V call is TRBV5-1, the J call TRBJ1-4, with 9 bases matching TRBD1. The CDR3 has 14 residues. Per germline, CDR1 SGHRS and CDR2 YFSETQ. V dropped 6 bases and J dropped 6; count of bases not matched to a gene: 6. As DNA, the CDR3 is TGCGCCAGCACCTCCGGGACAGGGTATGAAAAACTGTTTTTT. Its protein product is CASTSGTGYEKLFF.

The V call is TRBV29-1, the J call TRBJ2-1, with 7 bases fitting TRBD1. The trim removed 6 bases at V and 5 bases at J, leaving 1 base unmatched. Per the germline V gene, CDR1 is SQVTM and CDR2 is ANQGSEA. There are 11 residues in the CDR3. The CDR3 reads CSVGTDNEQFF. The CDR3 coding sequence is TGCAGCGTGGGGACAGACAATGAGCAGTTCTTC.

The rearrangement joins TRBV5-1 to TRBJ1-2, with 7 nucleotides matching TRBD1. V dropped 4 bases and J dropped 8; count of bases not matched to a gene: 8. Germline-derived CDR1 and CDR2 are SGHRS and YFSETQ. CDR3 length equals 13 residues. CDR3 residues: CASSPTGTEGYTF. Here the CDR3 DNA reads TGCGCCAGCAGCCCTACCGGGACAGAAGGCTACACCTTC.

V and J are TRBV5-1 and TRBJ1-1, with a weak D call TRBD1 (5 bases). This CDR3 is built from 15 residues. V gave up 0 bases and J gave up 4 bases, with 13 bases separating them. Germline CDR1 reads SGHRS; CDR2 reads YFSETQ. The CDR3 here is CASSLGGGTSTEAFF. CDR3 in DNA: TGCGCCAGCAGCTTGGGGGGAGGGACGAGCACTGAAGCTTTCTTT.